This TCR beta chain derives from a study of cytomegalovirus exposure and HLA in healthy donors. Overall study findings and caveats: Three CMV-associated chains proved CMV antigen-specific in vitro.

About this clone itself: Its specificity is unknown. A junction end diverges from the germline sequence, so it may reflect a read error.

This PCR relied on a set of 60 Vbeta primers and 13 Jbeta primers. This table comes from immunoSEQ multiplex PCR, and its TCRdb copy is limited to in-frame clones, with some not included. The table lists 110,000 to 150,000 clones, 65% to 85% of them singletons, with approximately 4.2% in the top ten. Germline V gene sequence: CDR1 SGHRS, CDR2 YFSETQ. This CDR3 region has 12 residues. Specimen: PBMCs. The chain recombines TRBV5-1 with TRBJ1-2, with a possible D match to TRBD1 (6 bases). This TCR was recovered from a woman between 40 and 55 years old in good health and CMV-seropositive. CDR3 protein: CASSSDPGALRF. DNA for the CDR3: TGCGCCAGCAGCTCGGATCCAGGGGCACTCCGCTTC. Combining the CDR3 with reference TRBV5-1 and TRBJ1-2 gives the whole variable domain KAGVTQTPRYLIKTRGQQVTLSCSPISGHRSVSWYQQTPGQGLQFLFEYFSETQRNKGNFPGRFSGRQFSNSRSEMNVSTLELGDSALYLCASSSDPGALRFGSGTRLTVV.